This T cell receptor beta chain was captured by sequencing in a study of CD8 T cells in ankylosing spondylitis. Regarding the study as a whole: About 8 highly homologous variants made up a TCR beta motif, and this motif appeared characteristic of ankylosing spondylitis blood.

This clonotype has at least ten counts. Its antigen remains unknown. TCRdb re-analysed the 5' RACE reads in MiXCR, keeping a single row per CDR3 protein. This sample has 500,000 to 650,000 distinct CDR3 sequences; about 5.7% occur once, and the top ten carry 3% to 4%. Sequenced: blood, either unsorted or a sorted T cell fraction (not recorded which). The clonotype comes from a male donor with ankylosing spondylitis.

This chain's CDR3 is CASSPGLAYTDTQYF. CDR3 in DNA: TGTGCCAGCAGCCCAGGACTAGCCTACACAGATACGCAGTATTTT. The chain has TRBV7-2 and TRBJ2-3, with 8 bases lining up with TRBD2. V lost 5 bases, J lost 2 bases, and 6 bases stayed unmatched. Germline CDR1 and CDR2: SGHTA and FQGNSA. The CDR3 is 15 residues long. Full variable domain (outside the CDR3, taken from reference TRBV7-2 and TRBJ2-3): GAGVSQSPSNKVTEKGKDVELRCDPISGHTALYWYRQSLGQGLEFLIYFQGNSAPDKSGLPSDRFSAERTGGSVSTLTIQRTQQEDSAVYLCASSPGLAYTDTQYFGPGTRLTVL.